A single sample gave rise to the 30 T cell receptor beta chains below, sequenced in a study of T cell responses to AZD1222 COVID-19 vaccine. Assay used: immunoSEQ multiplex PCR; TCRdb lists only in-frame clones, some missing. Seen here are some 110,000 clones, approximately 90% observed once, and the top ten hold 6.5% to 7.5%. The sample was peripheral blood, taken 28 days after the second AZD1222 dose. Source of these receptors: an adult who received the AZD1222 COVID-19 vaccine.

The rearrangement joins TRBV29-1 to TRBJ1-2; no firm D call. Germline lookup yields CDR1 SQVTM and CDR2 ANQGSEA. CDR3 length: 14 residues. V lost 1 base and J 4 bases, leaving 13 bases between the germline ends. CDR3 protein: CSVEATLESYGYTF. For the CDR3, the DNA is TGCAGCGTTGAAGCAACTCTCGAAAGCTATGGCTACACCTTC.

V and J are TRBV3-1 (or the pseudogene TRBV3-2) and TRBJ2-3, with TRBD2 matching over 9 bases. This CDR3 is 16 amino acids long. Germline CDR1 reads LGHDT; CDR2 reads YNNKEL (reference sequence). The ends lost 4 bases at V and 2 bases at J; junction bases unmatched: 7. For the CDR3, the DNA is TGTGCCAGCAGCCCGCCGGGCGGGGGGGTCACAGATACGCAGTATTTT. Residues: CASSPPGGGVTDTQYF.

The chain is built from TRBV19 and TRBJ2-7; D gene uncertain. Trimming removed 7 bases at V and 5 bases at J, with 12 bases between. CDR1 is LNHDA, CDR2 SQIVND, per germline (reference sequence). The CDR3 runs 12 residues. Here the CDR3 reads CASIPRHDEQYF. CDR3 DNA: TGTGCCAGTATTCCGCGACATGACGAGCAGTACTTC.

The V gene is TRBV5-1, the J gene TRBJ1-3, with unresolved D. CDR3 size: 17 residues. Germline V gives CDR1 SGHRS, CDR2 YFSETQ. V was pared by 0 bases and J by 0 bases, with 13 bases between. The CDR3 sequence is CASSLGARLPSGNTIYF. Here the CDR3 DNA reads TGCGCCAGCAGCTTGGGTGCGAGGCTCCCCTCTGGAAACACCATATATTTT.

V and J are TRBV18 and TRBJ2-7; D uncertain. The CDR3 loop spans 14 amino acids. In germline, CDR1 is KGHSH, CDR2 LQKENI. Trimming pared 4 bases from V and 0 bases from J, leaving 10 bases between. This chain's CDR3 is CASSRDRSSYEQYF. The CDR3 DNA sequence: TGTGCCAGCTCACGGGATCGGAGCTCCTACGAGCAGTACTTC.

The chain links TRBV14 to TRBJ2-5, with 7 positions matching TRBD1. CDR3 length: 14 residues. With 3 bases clipped from V and 1 base from J, the junction kept 2 bases outside the gene matches. The germline CDR1 and CDR2 sequences are SGHDN and FVKESK. The CDR3 loop reads CASSQNRGQETQYF. The DNA for the CDR3 is TGTGCCAGCAGCCAGAACAGGGGCCAAGAGACCCAGTACTTC.

A note on this clone: Other DNA variants within this sample encode the same CDR3. The chain couples TRBV28 to TRBJ1-1, with D perhaps TRBD1 (6 bases). V lost 6 bases and J 1 base, leaving 9 bases between the germline ends. The CDR3 runs 13 residues. The germline gives CDR1 MDHEN, CDR2 SYDVKM. For the CDR3, the DNA is TGTGCCAGCAGCCTACAGGGGAACACTGAAGCTTTCTTT. This encodes CASSLQGNTEAFF.

The V and J genes are TRBV7-2 and TRBJ2-3; the D gene is possibly TRBD2 (6 bases). Per germline, CDR1 SGHTA and CDR2 FQGNSA. V lost 8 bases and J lost 0, with 9 bases in between. CDR3 length: 13 residues. In DNA form, the CDR3 reads TGTGCCAGCCAGCGGGTTAGCACAGATACGCAGTATTTT. Translating gives CASQRVSTDTQYF. Using reference TRBV7-2 and TRBJ2-3 for the parts outside the CDR3, the full variable domain is GAGVSQSPSNKVTEKGKDVELRCDPISGHTALYWYRQSLGQGLEFLIYFQGNSAPDKSGLPSDRFSAERTGGSVSTLTIQRTQQEDSAVYLCASQRVSTDTQYFGPGTRLTVL.

To note about this clone: The junction differs from germline at one of its ends, possibly a read error. This chain joins TRBV4-2 and TRBJ2-7; D uncertain. This CDR3 spans 15 amino acids. Germline CDR1 LGHNA, CDR2 YNFKEQ. For the CDR3, the DNA is TGTGCCAGCAGCCAGTTGGGCCCATCGTCCTACGCGCAGTACTTC. Protein sequence: CASSQLGPSSYAQYF.

This clone was seen a single time. The rearrangement uses TRBV4-3 and TRBJ2-5, with D hard to call. The CDR3 is 17 residues long. V shed 1 base and J shed 5 bases, with 20 bases lying between them. Germline V CDR1 and CDR2: LGHNA, YSLEER. This CDR3 reads CASSQGNYGSEEETQYF. In DNA, the CDR3 is TGCGCCAGCAGCCAAGGCAATTACGGGTCTGAAGAGGAGACCCAGTACTTC.

The V gene is TRBV27, the J gene TRBJ2-7, with 11 positions matching TRBD2. The J segment lost 3 bases and the V segment lost 8 bases, leaving 6 bases of the junction unmatched. Germline V gene data show CDR1 as MNHEY and CDR2 as SMNVEV (reference sequence). The CDR3 consists of 14 residues. This CDR3 is CASHPGLADYEQYF. CDR3 nucleotides: TGTGCCAGCCATCCGGGACTAGCGGACTACGAGCAGTACTTC.

The DNA of the CDR3 is TGTGCCACCAGTGATCCTGACTCGCCAACCTACAATGAGCAGTTCTTC. This gives the protein CATSDPDSPTYNEQFF. The J gene is TRBJ2-1, the V gene TRBV24-1; D is uncertain. This CDR3 contains 16 residues. V was shortened by 3 bases and J by 2 bases, with 13 bases between the two germline ends. Germline V gives CDR1 KGHDR, CDR2 SFDVKD.

The J gene is TRBJ1-2, the V gene TRBV5-1, with a weak D call TRBD1 (6 bases). Germline V gene sequence: CDR1 SGHRS, CDR2 YFSETQ. The length of the CDR3 is 17 residues. The V end was cut by 3 bases, the J end by 2 bases, with 20 bases between. This chain's CDR3 is CASSSGLGARVNYGYTF. As DNA, the CDR3 is TGCGCCAGCAGCTCCGGGCTGGGGGCGAGGGTGAACTATGGCTACACCTTC.

This rearrangement joins TRBV11-3 to TRBJ2-3; TRBD2 matches at 9 bases. CDR3 length: 15 amino acids. CDR1 is SGHNT and CDR2 is YENEEA in the germline V gene. After removal of 3 bases from V and 3 bases from J, the junction contained 4 bases not matched to a gene. CDR3 sequence: CASSFLGLATDTQYF. As DNA, the CDR3 is TGTGCCAGCAGCTTTCTTGGACTAGCGACAGATACGCAGTATTTT.

This sequence joins TRBV5-6 and TRBJ1-1; maybe TRBD1 (5 bases). Germline lookup yields CDR1 SGHDT and CDR2 YYEEEE. V lost 0 bases and J 4 bases, leaving 16 bases between the germline ends. The CDR3 is 16 residues long. Here the CDR3 DNA reads TGTGCCAGCAGCTTGGTTGATGAGGGGACTGGCACTGAAGCTTTCTTT. Its translation: CASSLVDEGTGTEAFF.

The rearrangement joins TRBV6-5 to TRBJ2-7; D gene unclear. The CDR3 is 13 amino acids. V was shortened by 6 bases and J by 0 bases, with 9 bases between the two germline ends. Germline V gene lookup returns CDR1 MNHEY and CDR2 SVGAGI. The CDR3 region is CASSPAFSYEQYF. CDR3 DNA: TGTGCCAGCAGCCCAGCGTTCTCCTACGAGCAGTACTTC.

The rearrangement uses TRBV28 and TRBJ2-6; D is possibly TRBD1 (5 bases). Germline CDR1 is MDHEN and CDR2 is SYDVKM. The CDR3 spans 17 residues. V was shortened by 3 bases and J by 0 bases, with 12 bases between the two germline ends. CDR3 nucleotides: TGTGCCAGCAGTTTTGGGGCGGCGGTCTCTGGGGCCAACGTCCTGACTTTC. Protein sequence: CASSFGAAVSGANVLTF.

This chain links TRBV6-5 with TRBJ1-4; no firm D call. This CDR3 contains 14 residues. V was cut by 7 bases and J by 3 bases, with 12 bases left in between. Germline V gene lookup returns CDR1 MNHEY and CDR2 SVGAGI. The CDR3 nucleotides are TGTGCCAGCAAAATGACTGGTGCTAATGAAAAACTGTTTTTT. This gives the protein CASKMTGANEKLFF.

The gene calls are TRBV11-3 and TRBJ2-7; 11 nucleotides line up with TRBD2. Germline-derived CDR1 and CDR2 are SGHNT and YENEEA. Trimming at V came to 3 bases and at J to 2 bases, leaving 9 bases not matched to a gene. The CDR3 covers 17 residues. CDR3 protein: CASSFSYGLAGAYEQYF. The DNA of the CDR3 is TGTGCCAGCAGCTTCTCATATGGACTAGCGGGTGCCTACGAGCAGTACTTC.

The CDR3 region has the DNA TGTGCCAGCAGTGACTGGCCGGGACAGGTAAATGAAAAACTGTTTTTT. Its translation: CASSDWPGQVNEKLFF. This chain connects TRBV6-4 to TRBJ1-4; 8 nucleotides match TRBD1. This CDR3 is 16 amino acids long. CDR1 is MRHNA and CDR2 is SNTAGT in the germline V gene. With V trimmed by 1 base and J by 5 bases, 6 bases remained unmatched.

The chain uses TRBV11-2 and TRBJ1-1; 7 bases are a match to TRBD1. The CDR3 extends over 15 amino acids. Germline lookup yields CDR1 SGHAT and CDR2 FQNNGV. After removal of 5 bases from V and 1 base from J, the junction contained 7 bases not matched to a gene. The CDR3 nucleotides are TGTGCCAGCAGCCTAGCGGGGACAGCGAACACTGAAGCTTTCTTT. It codes for CASSLAGTANTEAFF.

The V gene is TRBV19, the J gene TRBJ2-7, with 9 bases that match TRBD1. V trimming: 8 bases; J trimming: 3 bases; junction bases outside the gene matches: 14. This CDR3 is built from 16 residues. Per germline, CDR1 LNHDA and CDR2 SQIVND (reference sequence). The CDR3 is CASQKGLGQGVYEQYF. In DNA, the CDR3 is TGTGCCAGTCAGAAGGGTTTGGGACAGGGAGTCTACGAGCAGTACTTC.

This rearrangement joins TRBV3-1 (or the pseudogene TRBV3-2) to TRBJ2-1, with D possibly matching TRBD1 (6 bases). Germline lookup yields CDR1 LGHDT and CDR2 YNNKEL (reference sequence). There are 13 residues in the CDR3. V was trimmed by 6 bases and J by 14 bases, leaving 20 bases between them. This CDR3 reads CASSRAETGFKFF. CDR3 DNA: TGTGCCAGCAGTCGAGCCGAAACAGGGTTTAAGTTCTTC.

Of note for this clone: The same CDR3 can be traced to other DNA sequences in this sample. The V call is TRBV5-1, the J call TRBJ2-7; D is undetermined. The germline V gene encodes CDR1 SGHRS and CDR2 YFSETQ. The CDR3 sequence is 11 residues long. Trimming removed 0 bases from V and 5 bases from J, with 3 bases in between. The CDR3 loop is CASSLGDEQYF. The CDR3 DNA reads TGCGCCAGCAGCTTGGGCGACGAGCAGTACTTC.

V and J are TRBV16 and TRBJ2-5; TRBD1 agrees at 8 bases. In germline, CDR1 is KGHSY, CDR2 FQNENV. The junction had 10 bases not matched to a gene; V was cut back by 3 bases and J by 4 bases. The CDR3 has 16 amino acids. CDR3 DNA: TGTGCCAGCAGCCAGATCCCCAGGGGGCGCGGAGAGACCCAGTACTTC. As protein: CASSQIPRGRGETQYF.

This clone came up a few times. The chain uses TRBV14 and TRBJ1-1, with a possible D match to TRBD1 (6 bases). Trimming shortened V by 2 bases and J by 8 bases, and 18 bases separated the two germline ends. This CDR3 comprises 15 residues. Germline lookup yields CDR1 SGHDN and CDR2 FVKESK. The CDR3 here is CASSQLFDLQGEAFF. CDR3 in DNA: TGTGCCAGCAGCCAACTGTTCGATCTCCAGGGGGAAGCTTTCTTT.

This clone was seen a handful of times. The chain has TRBV7-2 and TRBJ2-5; 9 nucleotides align to TRBD1. CDR1 and CDR2 from the germline V gene are SGHTA and FQGNSA. The CDR3 runs to 15 residues. V trimming: 5 bases; J trimming: 0 bases; junction bases outside the gene matches: 4. CDR3 region: CASSHGDRDQETQYF. DNA of the CDR3: TGTGCCAGCAGCCACGGGGACAGGGACCAAGAGACCCAGTACTTC.

J is TRBJ2-1 and V is TRBV29-1; 9 nucleotides agree with TRBD1. Germline CDR1 SQVTM, CDR2 ANQGSEA. The CDR3 extends over 15 amino acids. V shed 8 bases and J 6 bases; nucleotides not matched to a gene: 14. CDR3 DNA sequence: TGCAGCTCGGTCGTCGGACAGGGGATTCCCAATGAGCAGTTCTTC. It translates to CSSVVGQGIPNEQFF.

The chain recombines TRBV19 with TRBJ1-3; D remains ambiguous. This CDR3 is built from 13 residues. Germline V gives CDR1 LNHDA, CDR2 SQIVND (reference sequence). The V and J ends lost 5 bases and 0 bases respectively, with 5 bases between them. The CDR3: CASSWASGNTIYF. CDR3 coding DNA: TGTGCCAGTAGTTGGGCCTCTGGAAACACCATATATTTT.

CDR3 DNA sequence: TGTGCCAGCAGCTTGAAAGGGGGTGCTGAGCAGTTCTTC. This gives the protein CASSLKGGAEQFF. The chain carries TRBV5-4 and TRBJ2-1; weak D call: TRBD1 (6 bases). The length of the CDR3 is 13 residues. V was clipped by 1 base and J by 9 bases, with 11 bases between them. The germline V gene encodes CDR1 SGHNT and CDR2 YYREEE (reference sequence).